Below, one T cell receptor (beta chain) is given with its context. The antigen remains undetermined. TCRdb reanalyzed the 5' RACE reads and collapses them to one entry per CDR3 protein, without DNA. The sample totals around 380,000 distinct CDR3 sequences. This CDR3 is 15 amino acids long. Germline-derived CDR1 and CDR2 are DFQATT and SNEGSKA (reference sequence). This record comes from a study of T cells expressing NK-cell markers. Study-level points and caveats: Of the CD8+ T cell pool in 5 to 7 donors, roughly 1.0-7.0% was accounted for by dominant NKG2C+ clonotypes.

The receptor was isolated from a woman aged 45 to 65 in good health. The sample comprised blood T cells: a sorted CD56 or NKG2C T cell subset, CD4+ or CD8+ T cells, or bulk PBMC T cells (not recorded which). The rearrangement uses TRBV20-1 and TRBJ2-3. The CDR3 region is CSASARGASADTQYF.